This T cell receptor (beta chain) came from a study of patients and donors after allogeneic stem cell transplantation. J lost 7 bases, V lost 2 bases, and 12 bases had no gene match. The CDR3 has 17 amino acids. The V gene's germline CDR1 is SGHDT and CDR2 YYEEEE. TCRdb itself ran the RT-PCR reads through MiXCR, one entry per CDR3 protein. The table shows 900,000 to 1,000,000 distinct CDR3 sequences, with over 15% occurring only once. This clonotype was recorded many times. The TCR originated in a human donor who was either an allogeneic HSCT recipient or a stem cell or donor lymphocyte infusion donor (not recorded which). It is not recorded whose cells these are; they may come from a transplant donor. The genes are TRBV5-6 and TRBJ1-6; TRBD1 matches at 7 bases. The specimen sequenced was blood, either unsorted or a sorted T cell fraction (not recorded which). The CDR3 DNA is TGTGCCAGCAGCTTTCGGCCGACAGGGAGGAGGAATTCACCCCTCCACTTT. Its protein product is CASSFRPTGRRNSPLHF.